These T cell receptor beta chains were read from a single sample in a study of cytomegalovirus exposure and HLA in healthy donors. Libraries were prepared by immunoSEQ multiplex PCR; TCRdb keeps only in-frame clonotypes and omits some of them. The sample contains about 150,000 clones, 70% to 80% of which appear only once. The material sequenced was PBMCs. These TCRs come from a man aged 45-60 years in good health and CMV-seropositive. Each CDR3 is given with its conserved first and last residue. Each record gives: J gene, V gene, clone size, D gene, CDR3 length, CDR3 DNA, CDR3 protein. D genes are given only for firm matches. Clone size is given for some rows only: seen once, a few or many times, or a class if the clone is expanded.

>TRBJ1-2|TRBV4-2|-|-|14
TGTGCCAGCAGCCAAGATCGGGCCAGGGTAGGCTACACCTTC
CASSQDRARVGYTF
>TRBJ2-7|TRBV11-3|-|-|14
TGTGCCAGCAGCCCCCCCAGGGCCCCCTACGAGCAGTACTTC
CASSPPRAPYEQYF
>TRBJ2-3|TRBV5-4|-|-|14
TGTGCCAGCAGCTTGGGAACTAGCACAGATACGCAGTATTTT
CASSLGTSTDTQYF
>TRBJ1-3|TRBV29-1|-|-|13
TGCAGCGTGCGAAGAAACTCTGGAAACACCATATATTTT
CSVRRNSGNTIYF
>TRBJ2-7|TRBV6-5|-|TRBD2|15
TGTGCCAGCAGTCCATCAGCGGGAGCGACCTACGAGCAGTACTTC
CASSPSAGATYEQYF
>TRBJ2-1|TRBV27|-|TRBD1|16
TGTGCCAGCAATTCAGGGACAGGCTACTGGCACGATGAGCAGTTCTTC
CASNSGTGYWHDEQFF
>TRBJ1-1|TRBV19|once|-|14
TGTGCCAGTAGTATTGAGGGGGTTAAGACTGAAGCTTTCTTT
CASSIEGVKTEAFF
>TRBJ2-3|TRBV28|-|TRBD2|13
TGTGCCAGCAGCACTAGCGGGACGAATACGCAGTATTTT
CASSTSGTNTQYF
>TRBJ1-5|TRBV19|few|-|15
TGTGCCAGTAGTTTAGGGGACATGAGCAATCAGCCCCAGCATTTT
CASSLGDMSNQPQHF
>TRBJ1-6|TRBV10-3|-|TRBD1|14
TGTGCCAGTCAGCTGGGGACAGGGGGCTCGCCCCTCCACTTT
CASQLGTGGSPLHF
>TRBJ1-5|TRBV5-6|-|-|16
TGTGCCAGCAGCTCGTTCAATTCGGGAGGAGGTCAGCCCCAGCATTTT
CASSSFNSGGGQPQHF
>TRBJ2-7|TRBV10-1|-|-|14
TGCGCCAGCAGCGAAGACAGATTCCCCTACGAGCAGTACTTC
CASSEDRFPYEQYF
>TRBJ1-5|TRBV18|-|-|15
TGTGCCAGCTCACCTACAGGGTTTAGCAATCAGCCCCAGCATTTT
CASSPTGFSNQPQHF
>TRBJ2-2|TRBV10-3|-|TRBD2|15
TGTGCCATCAGTGACCCTCGGGGGGGCACCGGGGAGCTGTTTTTT
CAISDPRGGTGELFF
>TRBJ1-1|TRBV28|-|-|12
TGTGCCAGCAGACTGGAGCTAACTGAAGCTTTCTTT
CASRLELTEAFF
>TRBJ1-3|TRBV9|-|-|13
TGTGCCAGCAGCGTAGACAGTGGAAACACCATATATTTT
CASSVDSGNTIYF
>TRBJ1-6|TRBV11-2|-|-|14
TGTGCCAGCAGCTTAGTAGTCGGGAGTTCACCCCTCCACTTT
CASSLVVGSSPLHF
>TRBJ2-1|TRBV28|-|TRBD2|16
TGTGCCAGCAGTCCACGGACTAGCGGGAGGATCAATGAGCAGTTCTTC
CASSPRTSGRINEQFF
>TRBJ2-7|TRBV29-1|-|TRBD2|14
TGCAGCGTCCGACTAGCGTCGACCCCCTACGAGCAGTACTTC
CSVRLASTPYEQYF
>TRBJ2-7|TRBV29-1|-|TRBD1|15
TGCAGCGCTATGACCGGGACAGGGGGATCCTACGAGCAGTACTTC
CSAMTGTGGSYEQYF
>TRBJ1-1|TRBV6-4|-|-|13
TGTGCCAGCAGCCTTCAGGGAAACACTGAAGCTTTCTTT
CASSLQGNTEAFF
>TRBJ2-7|TRBV7-9|-|-|15
TGTGCCAGCAGCTTAGTTGTAGCGGTGCTCAACGAGCAGTACTTC
CASSLVVAVLNEQYF
>TRBJ2-1|TRBV6-1|-|TRBD1|15
TGTGCCAGCAGGGGACAGGGAGGCCCCTACAATGAGCAGTTCTTC
CASRGQGGPYNEQFF
>TRBJ2-5|TRBV28|few|-|12
TGTGCCAGCAGACTAGGACAAGAGACCCAGTACTTC
CASRLGQETQYF
>TRBJ2-7|TRBV15|-|TRBD1|12
TGTGCCATCCGGACAGGGCCCAACGAGCAGTACTTC
CAIRTGPNEQYF
>TRBJ2-7|TRBV6-5|-|TRBD1|15
TGTGCCAGCAGTCTACAGGGGTTTGGCTCCTACGAGCAGTACTTC
CASSLQGFGSYEQYF
>TRBJ2-3|TRBV5-6|-|-|12
TGTGCCAGCAGCTTGGCCCGAGATACGCAGTATTTT
CASSLARDTQYF
>TRBJ2-5|TRBV28|-|-|15
TGTGCCAGCAGCCCACGGGGAGGGAGGGGGGAGACCCAGTACTTC
CASSPRGGRGETQYF
>TRBJ2-7|TRBV4-1|-|-|15
TGCGCCAGCAGCCAAGATGACAGGAGCTCCTACGAGCAGTACTTC
CASSQDDRSSYEQYF
>TRBJ1-3|TRBV6-1|-|-|13
TGTGCCAGCAGTGCCTGGGTCGGAGACACCATATATTTT
CASSAWVGDTIYF
>TRBJ1-1|TRBV6-4|-|TRBD1|13
TGTGCCAGCAGGAGGGACAGGGATGCTGAAGCTTTCTTT
CASRRDRDAEAFF
>TRBJ1-3|TRBV10-3|-|-|16
TGTGCCATCAGTGAGTCTCCACCCCTGGCAGGAAACACCATATATTTT
CAISESPPLAGNTIYF
>TRBJ2-1|TRBV5-6|-|TRBD2|16
TGTGCCAGCAGCTTGGTGCTAGCGGGAGGGGGCAATGAGCAGTTCTTC
CASSLVLAGGGNEQFF
>TRBJ2-1|TRBV4-1|-|TRBD1|18
TGCGCCAGCAGCCAAGATCCGGGACAGGGGGCAACCTACAATGAGCAGTTCTTC
CASSQDPGQGATYNEQFF
>TRBJ1-2|TRBV27|-|TRBD1|15
TGTGCCAGCAGTTTCCACGACAGGGGGCGCGGTGGCTACACCTTC
CASSFHDRGRGGYTF
>TRBJ1-2|TRBV9|-|-|15
TGTGCCAGCAGCGTAGCTAGCGGGGCCCCCTATGGCTACACCTTC
CASSVASGAPYGYTF
>TRBJ2-5|TRBV7-2|few|-|15
TGTGCCAGCAGCTTACAGGGGTGGGGACAAGAGACCCAGTACTTC
CASSLQGWGQETQYF
>TRBJ1-2|TRBV7-8|-|-|15
TGTGCCAGCAGTCGCCGGGTGGGGGCGGGAGATGGCTACACCTTC
CASSRRVGAGDGYTF
>TRBJ2-2|TRBV2|-|-|16
TGTGCCAGCAACCATAGGGGGGGCGCCAGTTCCGGGGAGCTGTTTTTT
CASNHRGGASSGELFF
>TRBJ2-1|TRBV7-6|-|-|17
TGTGCCAGCAGCTTAGGGGGGGGCAGGGTTCGGTGGAATGAGCAGTTCTTC
CASSLGGGRVRWNEQFF
>TRBJ2-7|TRBV19|-|-|15
TGTGCCAGTAGTATAGGGCCGGCGGCCTACTACGAGCAGTACTTC
CASSIGPAAYYEQYF
>TRBJ1-2|TRBV6-5|-|TRBD1|13
TGTGCCAGCATTAAACAGGGGGGCTATGGCTACACCTTC
CASIKQGGYGYTF
>TRBJ1-4|TRBV7-9|few|-|17
TGTTCCAGCAGCTTAAGAGGAGGGCCTTCAACTAATGAAAAACTGTTTTTT
CSSSLRGGPSTNEKLFF
>TRBJ2-5|TRBV7-9|-|-|16
TGTGCCAGCAGGGCGGACGGAGGGATTAGGAGAGAGACCCAGTACTTC
CASRADGGIRRETQYF
>TRBJ2-5|TRBV18|-|TRBD1|16
TGTGCCAGCTCACCAGTGGGACAGGGGACCCAAGAGACCCAGTACTTC
CASSPVGQGTQETQYF
>TRBJ2-7|TRBV19|-|TRBD2|13
TGTGCCTCCGGGCGGGGGAACGACTACGAGCAGTACTTC
CASGRGNDYEQYF